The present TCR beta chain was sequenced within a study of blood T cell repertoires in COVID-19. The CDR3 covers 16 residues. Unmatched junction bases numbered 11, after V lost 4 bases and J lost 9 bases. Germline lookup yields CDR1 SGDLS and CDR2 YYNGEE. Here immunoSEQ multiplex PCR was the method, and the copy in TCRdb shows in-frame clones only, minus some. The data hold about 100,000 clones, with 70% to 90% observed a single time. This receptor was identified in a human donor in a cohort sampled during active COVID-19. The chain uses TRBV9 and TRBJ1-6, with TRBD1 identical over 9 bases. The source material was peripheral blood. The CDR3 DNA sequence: TGTGCCAGCAGCCCCCGAACAGGGGGCGCGGGTTCACCCCTCCACTTT. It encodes CASSPRTGGAGSPLHF.